The present T cell receptor beta chain was sequenced within a study of T cells expressing NK-cell markers. About the study: Seropositivity for HCMV was found in seven of the eight sequenced donors, with one seronegative.

Study findings and constraints: Each of roughly 6 donors carried dominant NKG2C+ clonotypes accounting for about 1.0-7.0% of CD8+ T cells.

It was by 5'RACE template switching with UMIs that TCR beta cDNA was made. Following a re-call of the 5' RACE reads, TCRdb has one entry per CDR3 protein and lacks DNA. In all, the sample yields about 460,000 distinct CDR3 sequences. Worth noting for this clonotype: Its antigen is unknown.

This clonotype originated in a woman in her forties or fifties in good health. Sequences were obtained from blood T cells: a sorted CD56 or NKG2C T cell subset, CD4+ or CD8+ T cells, or bulk PBMC T cells (not recorded which).

This CDR3 reads CASSTKRTSGYTDTQYF. The rearrangement links TRBV5-1 to TRBJ2-3; TCRdb proposes TRBD2, but this gene call is untestable without DNA. There are 17 residues in the CDR3. Germline V CDR1 and CDR2: SGHRS, YFSETQ. Together with reference TRBV5-1 and TRBJ2-3, the CDR3 gives the full variable domain: KAGVTQTPRYLIKTRGQQVTLSCSPISGHRSVSWYQQTPGQGLQFLFEYFSETQRNKGNFPGRFSGRQFSNSRSEMNVSTLELGDSALYLCASSTKRTSGYTDTQYFGPGTRLTVL.